These 29 T cell receptor beta chains were sequenced from one sample in a study of technical replicates of blood from several donors. The assay was immunoSEQ multiplex PCR, and TCRdb's table has in-frame clones only and misses some. The sample includes around 81,000 clones, under 97% of them seen just once. Sequencing was performed on T cells isolated from PBMCs. These receptors all stem from a human donor in good health.

The gene calls are TRBV5-1 and TRBJ2-7; TRBD2 is a possible D gene (6 bases). Germline V gene data show CDR1 as SGHRS and CDR2 as YFSETQ. Between the trimmed V and J ends, which lost 4 bases and 2 bases, there was a span of 13 bases. The CDR3 extends over 14 amino acids. The CDR3: CASSAPSETYEQYF. The DNA of the CDR3 is TGCGCCAGCAGCGCCCCTAGCGAAACCTACGAGCAGTACTTC.

The genes are TRBV7-2 and TRBJ2-7; D remains ambiguous. Looked up from germline, CDR1 is SGHTA and CDR2 is FQGNSA. This CDR3 region has 13 residues. V lost 5 bases, J lost 4 bases, and 12 bases lay in between. The CDR3 nucleotides are TGTGCCAGCAGCCCCCCCGACTCATACGAGCAGTACTTC. Amino acids: CASSPPDSYEQYF. Combining the CDR3 with reference TRBV7-2 and TRBJ2-7 gives the whole variable domain GAGVSQSPSNKVTEKGKDVELRCDPISGHTALYWYRQSLGQGLEFLIYFQGNSAPDKSGLPSDRFSAERTGGSVSTLTIQRTQQEDSAVYLCASSPPDSYEQYFGPGTRLTVT.

The chain carries TRBV6-5 and TRBJ1-1; D uncertain. The CDR3 loop spans 13 amino acids. Germline values: CDR1 MNHEY, CDR2 SVGAGI. V lost 4 bases and J 6 bases, leaving 12 bases between the germline ends. The chain's CDR3 is CASSLALVAEAFF. CDR3 bases: TGTGCCAGCAGTTTGGCCCTTGTCGCTGAAGCTTTCTTT.

V gene TRBV7-2 combines with J gene TRBJ1-3, with TRBD1 identical over 7 bases. After removal of 1 base from V and 8 bases from J, the junction contained 2 bases not matched to a gene. The CDR3 runs 13 residues. The germline V gene has CDR1 SGHTA and CDR2 FQGNSA. The CDR3 spells CASSLGQGDTIYF. CDR3 nucleotide sequence: TGTGCCAGCAGCTTAGGACAGGGCGACACCATATATTTT.

This clone came up a few times. The gene calls are TRBV19 and TRBJ1-5; perhaps TRBD1 as D (6 bases). The CDR3 contains 13 residues. Per germline, CDR1 LNHDA and CDR2 SQIVND (reference sequence). Trimming removed 4 bases at V and 9 bases at J, with 13 bases between. As DNA, the CDR3 is TGTGCCAGTAGTAGAGACAGGAGGGGGCCCCAGCATTTT. Its protein is CASSRDRRGPQHF.

CDR3: CASSQAYRDAGELFF. The CDR3 coding sequence is TGCGCCAGCAGCCAAGCTTACAGGGATGCCGGGGAGCTGTTTTTT. V gene TRBV4-3 combines with J gene TRBJ2-2; perhaps TRBD1 as D (6 bases). V shed 1 base and J shed 6 bases, with 12 bases lying between them. Looked up from germline, CDR1 is LGHNA and CDR2 is YSLEER. The CDR3 length is 15 residues.

This sequence joins TRBV7-2 and TRBJ2-3, with D possibly TRBD2 on 6 matching bases. CDR1 is SGHTA, CDR2 FQGNSA, per germline. V was clipped by 1 base and J by 3 bases, with 11 bases between them. The CDR3 sequence is 15 residues long. CDR3 coding DNA: TGTGCCAGCAGCTTAGTCGGGAGTACAACAGATACGCAGTATTTT. Protein sequence: CASSLVGSTTDTQYF.

V usage is TRBV10-3 and J usage is TRBJ2-2, with a tentative D call TRBD2 (6 bases). Germline CDR1 reads ENHRY; CDR2 reads SYGVKD. The CDR3 is 15 amino acids. Trimming removed 5 bases at V and 2 bases at J, with 12 bases between. In DNA, the CDR3 is TGTGCCATCAGTACCGGGACTTATAACACCGGGGAGCTGTTTTTT. Translating gives CAISTGTYNTGELFF.

The V and J genes are TRBV13 and TRBJ2-6, with a possible D match to TRBD2 (5 bases). Trimming took 6 bases from V and 0 from J, leaving 6 bases between them. Germline V lookup: CDR1 PRHDT, CDR2 FYEKMQ (reference sequence). The CDR3 spans 14 residues. The CDR3 here is CASRRVSGANVLTF. The CDR3 nucleotides are TGTGCCAGCAGGAGGGTCTCTGGGGCCAACGTCCTGACTTTC.

The rearrangement links TRBV6-1 to TRBJ2-7, with no clear D. From germline, CDR1 is MNHNS and CDR2 SASEGT. V lost 0 bases and J 0 bases, leaving 12 bases between the germline ends. The CDR3 loop spans 16 amino acids. The CDR3 nucleotides are TGTGCCAGCAGTGAAGCGTCGGCGGCTAACTCCTACGAGCAGTACTTC. Amino acids: CASSEASAANSYEQYF.

CDR3 sequence (DNA): TGCGCCAGCAGCCAAGCCGGACTAGCGGGAGGTCTCCATATGTACAATGAGCAGTTCTTC. This encodes CASSQAGLAGGLHMYNEQFF. The chain links TRBV4-3 to TRBJ2-1; 14 nucleotides agree with TRBD2. This CDR3 is built from 20 residues. V lost 1 base, J lost 4 bases, and 12 bases stayed unmatched. The germline V gene has CDR1 LGHNA and CDR2 YSLEER.

This chain uses TRBV7-2 with TRBJ2-1, with D possibly matching TRBD2 (5 bases). Between the trimmed V and J ends, which lost 1 base and 4 bases, there was a span of 17 bases. The germline V gene encodes CDR1 SGHTA and CDR2 FQGNSA. CDR3 length: 17 amino acids. The CDR3 nucleotides read TGTGCCAGCAGCTTAGGAGTCGGCGGGCCGGGGTACAATGAGCAGTTCTTC. This sequence encodes CASSLGVGGPGYNEQFF.

The chain carries TRBV9 and TRBJ2-7, with D possibly TRBD1 on 5 matching bases. Germline V gene lookup returns CDR1 SGDLS and CDR2 YYNGEE. CDR3 size: 16 residues. V was pared by 0 bases and J by 1 base, with 14 bases between. The CDR3 loop is CASSVGQGKRSYEQYF. CDR3 sequence (DNA): TGTGCCAGCAGCGTAGGCCAGGGAAAAAGGTCCTACGAGCAGTACTTC.

The chain has TRBV4-3 and TRBJ2-1; 10 bases are shared with TRBD2. Trimming removed 0 bases from V and 0 bases from J; junction bases left unmatched: 2. CDR1 and CDR2 from the germline V gene are LGHNA and YSLEER. The CDR3 runs to 17 residues. The CDR3 DNA is TGCGCCAGCAGCCAAGATGCTAGCGGGAGCTCCTACAATGAGCAGTTCTTC. Protein sequence: CASSQDASGSSYNEQFF.

The chain carries TRBV7-9 and TRBJ2-5, with D possibly being TRBD2 (5 bases). Trimming shortened V by 5 bases and J by 2 bases, and 24 bases separated the two germline ends. Germline V gene data show CDR1 as SEHNR and CDR2 as FQNEAQ (reference sequence). The CDR3 spans 18 residues. CDR3 bases: TGTGCCAGCAGCCCGAGAGGGCCCGACCGTATTTTACAAGAGACCCAGTACTTC. Its translation is CASSPRGPDRILQETQYF.

The chain couples TRBV2 to TRBJ2-7; possible D gene TRBD2, 5 bases. The V end lost 3 bases, the J end lost 3 bases, and 6 bases lay between the germline ends. CDR1 and CDR2 (germline): SNHLY, FYNNEI. The CDR3 sequence is 12 residues long. The CDR3 DNA reads TGTGCCAGCAGTGATCGGGGCTACGAGCAGTACTTC. Residues: CASSDRGYEQYF.

This chain connects TRBV9 to TRBJ2-1; D gene ambiguous. CDR3 length equals 14 residues. The V gene lost 2 bases and the J gene lost 3 bases, with 9 bases spanning the gap. The germline CDR1 and CDR2 sequences are SGDLS and YYNGEE. The CDR3 loop is CASSVADNYNEQFF. The CDR3 DNA is TGTGCCAGCAGCGTGGCAGACAACTACAATGAGCAGTTCTTC.

The V gene is TRBV11-3, the J gene TRBJ1-2; 9 bases are a match to TRBD1. The CDR3 covers 14 residues. Germline lookup yields CDR1 SGHNT and CDR2 YENEEA. With V trimmed by 5 bases and J by 8 bases, 9 bases remained unmatched. Here the CDR3 reads CASSRTGTGLGYTF. The CDR3 nucleotides read TGTGCCAGCAGCCGAACCGGGACAGGGTTGGGCTACACCTTC.

This rearrangement joins TRBV28 to TRBJ2-6; TRBD2 agrees at 7 bases. Germline-derived CDR1 and CDR2 are MDHEN and SYDVKM. The CDR3 is made up of 15 amino acids. The V and J ends lost 8 bases and 3 bases, in that order; junction bases with no gene match: 7. This CDR3 reads CASLNGEGGANVLTF. In DNA, the CDR3 is TGTGCCAGCCTTAACGGGGAGGGTGGGGCCAACGTCCTGACTTTC.

The chain is built from TRBV15 and TRBJ1-1; D not certain. CDR1 and CDR2 (germline): LNHNV, YYDKDF (reference sequence). The CDR3 totals 14 residues. V shed 0 bases and J shed 1 base, with 6 bases lying between them. The CDR3 DNA reads as TGTGCCACCAGCAGAGATATACAGAACACTGAAGCTTTCTTT. Translating gives CATSRDIQNTEAFF.

This chain joins TRBV2 and TRBJ2-1; TRBD2 matches at 8 bases. CDR3 length: 15 residues. Germline CDR1 is SNHLY and CDR2 is FYNNEI. V shed 5 bases and J 0 bases; nucleotides not matched to a gene: 3. The CDR3 reads CASSLAGSSYNEQFF. The CDR3 coding sequence is TGTGCCAGCAGTCTAGCGGGTAGCTCCTACAATGAGCAGTTCTTC.

The chain employs TRBV7-9 and TRBJ2-1; tentative D call: TRBD2 (6 bases). The CDR3 runs to 15 residues. The germline V gene has CDR1 SEHNR and CDR2 FQNEAQ (reference sequence). The germline V and J ends were trimmed by 5 bases and 0 bases, with 11 bases remaining between them. The CDR3 DNA reads as TGTGCCAGCAGCGGGGACTTCCTCTCCTACAATGAGCAGTTCTTC. Translation gives CASSGDFLSYNEQFF.

The DNA for the CDR3 is TGTGCCAGCTCACTTGGGGCGGAAGCTAACTATGGCTACACCTTC. It yields the protein CASSLGAEANYGYTF. The rearrangement joins TRBV18 to TRBJ1-2, with D possibly TRBD1 on 5 matching bases. The CDR3 is 15 amino acids. Germline CDR1 KGHSH, CDR2 LQKENI. Trimming cost V 4 bases and J 0 bases, with 12 bases left between them.

This sequence joins TRBV5-1 and TRBJ2-5; 7 nucleotides match TRBD1. The junction had 10 bases not matched to a gene; V was cut back by 4 bases and J by 7 bases. The CDR3 runs 14 residues. Looked up from germline, CDR1 is SGHRS and CDR2 is YFSETQ. CDR3 loop: CASSQGDTLGTQYF. CDR3 coding DNA: TGCGCCAGCAGCCAGGGGGACACCCTAGGGACCCAGTACTTC. Based on the CDR3 plus reference TRBV5-1 and TRBJ2-5, the full variable domain is KAGVTQTPRYLIKTRGQQVTLSCSPISGHRSVSWYQQTPGQGLQFLFEYFSETQRNKGNFPGRFSGRQFSNSRSEMNVSTLELGDSALYLCASSQGDTLGTQYFGPGTRLLVL.

This chain uses TRBV18 with TRBJ2-6, with D possibly matching TRBD1 (5 bases). CDR3 length: 14 amino acids. CDR1 KGHSH and CDR2 LQKENI come from the germline V gene. The ends were cut back, 5 bases at V and 2 bases at J, with 7 bases in the middle. The CDR3 region has the DNA TGTGCCAGCTCAGAAGGGGCTGGGGCCAACGTCCTGACTTTC. It yields the protein CASSEGAGANVLTF.

Of note for this clone: One end of the junction varies from germline; a read error may be responsible. The rearrangement uses TRBV7-3 and TRBJ2-5; a weak D match, TRBD2 (5 bases). The CDR3 totals 13 residues. The germline CDR1 and CDR2 sequences are SGHTA and FQGTGA. The CDR3, as DNA: TGTGCCAGCAGTTTAAAAGGAGGAGAGACCCAGTACTTC. Protein sequence: CASSLKGGETQYF.

The V call is TRBV6-5, the J call TRBJ2-7; the D gene is possibly TRBD1 (5 bases). Deletions cut 7 bases from V and 9 bases from J, with 22 bases between. The CDR3 runs to 14 residues. Germline assignment: CDR1 MNHEY and CDR2 SVGAGI. The CDR3 nucleotides are TGTGCCAGCACCTCCCCGACAGACCAAGCCCGGCAGTACTTC. Translation: CASTSPTDQARQYF.

In DNA form, the CDR3 reads TGTGCCAGTACCGACTTGGGACTAGCGGGAGATTCTGGGGCCAACGTCCTGACTTTC. It codes for CASTDLGLAGDSGANVLTF. The chain employs TRBV19 and TRBJ2-6; 14 nucleotides align to TRBD2. Germline V lookup: CDR1 LNHDA, CDR2 SQIVND (reference sequence). With V trimmed by 7 bases and J by 1 base, 9 bases remained unmatched. The CDR3 runs 19 residues.

This clone has a single count. V usage is TRBV19 and J usage is TRBJ1-5; D is undetermined. The germline V gene encodes CDR1 LNHDA and CDR2 SQIVND (reference sequence). The CDR3 consists of 13 residues. The V end was cut by 10 bases, the J end by 3 bases, with 13 bases between. Here the CDR3 reads CATESGNNQPQHF. DNA for the CDR3: TGTGCCACCGAGTCCGGGAACAATCAGCCCCAGCATTTT.